Described below is a single T cell receptor (beta chain) sequence and its context. Its antigen is still unknown. This sample is part of a study of T cell responses to AZD1222 COVID-19 vaccine. Study-wide results and limits: Rises in breadth and depth of Spike-specific TCRs came after two AZD1222 doses.

This CDR3 contains 14 residues. The germline V gene has CDR1 SGHAT and CDR2 FQNNGV. The junction had 5 bases not matched to a gene; V was cut back by 5 bases and J by 2 bases. Sequencing was performed with immunoSEQ multiplex PCR; in TCRdb, only in-frame clones are kept and a portion is missing. The sample yields more than 100,000 clones, 80% to 90% seen once. The V gene is TRBV11-2, the J gene TRBJ1-2, with 7 bases aligning to TRBD1. This TCR derives from an adult in good health. The sample here was peripheral blood, taken on day 0 of AZD1222 vaccination. CDR3 in amino acids: CASSPGTANYGYTF. The CDR3 nucleotides are TGTGCCAGCAGCCCCGGGACAGCGAACTATGGCTACACCTTC.